A selection of T cell receptor beta chains follows, all from one sample in a study of OX40 agonist ivuxolimab in advanced cancers. The protocol was immunoSEQ multiplex PCR, while the TCRdb copy is restricted to in-frame clones and leaves out a portion. The sample lists fewer than 75,000 clones; roughly nine tenths were seen once. This specimen consisted of CD4+ or CD8+ T cells sorted from blood, obtained in a trial of the OX40 agonist ivuxolimab. These TCRs come from an adult with an advanced solid tumor such as melanoma, head and neck, liver or kidney cancer. Each CDR3 is given with its conserved first and last residue. The D gene is left open where the match is weak. Not every row has a clone size; where given, it reads once, few, many or a size class.

NA	NA	TRBJ2-7	TRBV14	CASSHAGLREQYF	TGTGCCAGCAGCCATGCGGGCCTTCGGGAGCAGTACTTC
NA	NA	TRBJ2-5	TRBV28	CASSLSGIQETQYF	TGTGCCAGCAGTTTATCGGGAATCCAAGAGACCCAGTACTTC
NA	NA	TRBJ2-3	TRBV5-1	CASSLGAKGDTQYF	TGCGCCAGCAGCTTAGGGGCGAAGGGGGATACGCAGTATTTT
NA	NA	TRBJ1-4	TRBV7-8	CASSLVGGTNEKLFF	TGTGCCAGCAGCTTAGTAGGAGGAACTAATGAAAAACTGTTTTTT
NA	NA	TRBJ1-1	TRBV6-5	CASSPLSAGRTEAFF	TGTGCCAGCAGTCCCCTTTCGGCCGGGCGGACTGAAGCTTTCTTT
once	TRBD1	TRBJ1-1	TRBV19	CASSVQGVNTEAFF	TGTGCCAGTAGTGTTCAGGGGGTGAACACTGAAGCTTTCTTT
few	NA	TRBJ1-1	TRBV10-3	CAISDRVLNTEAFF	TGTGCCATCAGTGACAGGGTCTTGAACACTGAAGCTTTCTTT
NA	NA	TRBJ2-7	TRBV4-2	CASSQDDRGSYEQYF	TGTGCCAGCAGCCAAGACGATCGGGGCTCCTACGAGCAGTACTTC
NA	NA	TRBJ2-3	TRBV11-2	CASSLNPPGASDTQYF	TGTGCCAGCAGCTTAAATCCCCCGGGAGCGTCAGATACGCAGTATTTT
NA	NA	TRBJ2-2	TRBV4-1	CASSQGNTGELFF	TGCGCCAGCAGCCAAGGGAACACCGGGGAGCTGTTTTTT
NA	TRBD1	TRBJ1-5	TRBV28	CASRLQQGNQPQHF	TGTGCCAGCAGACTCCAACAGGGGAATCAGCCCCAGCATTTT
NA	NA	TRBJ2-2	TRBV7-9	CASSLGYGELFF	TGTGCCAGCAGCTTAGGGTACGGGGAGCTGTTTTTT
medium-sized	NA	TRBJ2-7	TRBV7-9	CASSSLDRSSSYEQYF	TGTGCCAGCAGCTCTTTAGACAGATCGAGCTCCTACGAGCAGTACTTC
NA	NA	TRBJ2-2	TRBV29-1	CSAKLRTGSGGELFF	TGCAGCGCCAAATTGCGAACAGGGTCGGGCGGGGAGCTGTTTTTT
NA	NA	TRBJ1-5	TRBV6-6	CASNSRRENQPQHF	TGTGCCAGCAACAGTCGCAGGGAGAATCAGCCCCAGCATTTT
NA	NA	TRBJ2-5	TRBV2	CASGEQGQETQYF	TGTGCCAGCGGGGAACAGGGACAAGAGACCCAGTACTTC
NA	TRBD2	TRBJ2-7	TRBV6-1	CASSEGGGPTF	TGTGCCAGCAGTGAGGGGGGGGGTCCTACCTTC
NA	TRBD1	TRBJ1-5	TRBV30	CAWGATGRSQPQHF	TGTGCCTGGGGGGCGACAGGGCGATCTCAGCCCCAGCATTTT
NA	TRBD2	TRBJ2-3	TRBV28	CASGGGVDTQYF	TGTGCCAGCGGGGGGGGTGTAGATACGCAGTATTTT
once	NA	TRBJ1-1	TRBV5-1	CASSGGEGFSEAFF	TGCGCCAGCAGCGGGGGCGAAGGATTCTCTGAAGCTTTCTTT
NA	NA	TRBJ2-5	TRBV7-9	CASSLDSETQYF	TGTGCCAGCAGCTTAGATAGTGAGACCCAGTACTTC
few	NA	TRBJ2-2	TRBV10-1	CASSEDSLRTGELFF	TGCGCCAGCAGTGAGGACAGTCTGCGGACCGGGGAGCTGTTTTTT
NA	TRBD1	TRBJ1-2	TRBV6-1	CASRTPGQGARGYTF	TGTGCCAGCAGGACCCCGGGACAGGGGGCTCGGGGCTACACCTTC
NA	NA	TRBJ1-5	TRBV18	CASSPPKVAQPQHF	TGTGCCAGCTCACCACCGAAGGTGGCTCAGCCCCAGCATTTT